The 6 T cell receptor beta chains presented below share a single source sample, sequenced in a study of monozygotic twins with inflammatory bowel disease. TCRdb reprocessed the 5' RACE reads and reports one entry per CDR3 protein, with no DNA. In all, the sample yields just over 300,000 distinct CDR3 sequences. Sequencing was carried out using blood. The receptors were sampled from a human donor with ulcerative colitis or Crohn's disease, or a healthy co-twin of an affected twin (not recorded which).

The V call is TRBV20-1, the J call TRBJ2-1; TCRdb gives TRBD1 as the D gene, but with no DNA this cannot be confirmed. The CDR3 spans 15 residues. Germline CDR1 reads DFQATT; CDR2 reads SNEGSKA (reference sequence). The CDR3 sequence: CSASRIYRAHNEQFF.

The chain couples TRBV9 to TRBJ2-2; as DNA is missing, the TRBD1 call by TCRdb cannot be tested. Germline CDR1 SGDLS, CDR2 YYNGEE. CDR3 length: 16 residues. CDR3 loop: CASNIYGTGSTGELFF. The whole variable domain, remainder taken from reference TRBV9 and TRBJ2-2, is DSGVTQTPKHLITATGQRVTLRCSPRSGDLSVYWYQQSLDQGLQFLIQYYNGEERAKGNILERFSAQQFPDLHSELNLSSLELGDSALYFCASNIYGTGSTGELFFGEGSRLTVL.

This chain links TRBV4-3 with TRBJ2-3; TCRdb gives TRBD2 as the D gene, but with no DNA this cannot be confirmed. Germline V gives CDR1 LGHNA, CDR2 YSLEER. The CDR3 is 16 amino acids. Here the CDR3 reads CASSQFSGRSTDTQYF.

The V gene is TRBV28, the J gene TRBJ2-1; no DNA is available, so the TRBD1 call from TCRdb remains unchecked. CDR1 and CDR2 (germline): MDHEN, SYDVKM. This CDR3 spans 15 amino acids. The CDR3 region is CASTTGTGGRNEQFF.

The V and J genes are TRBV4-2 and TRBJ2-3. CDR3 length: 14 residues. CDR1 LGHNA and CDR2 YNFKEQ come from the germline V gene. The CDR3 sequence is CASSQDSKSATQYF.

This rearrangement joins TRBV5-1 to TRBJ2-1; TCRdb reports TRBD2, a call that lacks DNA to check it against. The germline V gene has CDR1 SGHRS and CDR2 YFSETQ. The length of the CDR3 is 15 residues. This CDR3 is CASSRPSGSRGEQFF.